This T cell receptor beta chain was recovered during a study of shared clonotypes between healthy human individuals. In the naive CD8 group, cells lacked CD45RO and were positively selected for CCR7, so terminally differentiated effector memory CD45RA+ cells were left out. There were only Caucasian adults among the donors, and all lived in Nashville, Tennessee. The V gene's germline CDR1 is MNHEY and CDR2 SVGAGI. V was trimmed by 0 bases and J by 6 bases, leaving 9 bases between them. The CDR3 has 13 residues. TCRdb's copy holds only in-frame clones and misses some; the assay was immunoSEQ multiplex PCR. The table has some 2.1 million clones, around 95% seen once.

The chain has TRBV6-5 and TRBJ2-7; D gene ambiguous. This TCR was sampled from a man between 18 and 35 years old in good health. Some clones in this sample may be carry-over from other donors' samples. Sequenced material: naive CD8+ T cells from PBMCs. The CDR3 DNA reads TGTGCCAGCAGTTACTCTCCCCCGGCCGAGCAGTACTTC. Translation: CASSYSPPAEQYF.